Shown below are 20 T cell receptor beta chains from a single sample sequenced in a study of T cells in Graves' hyperthyroidism and ophthalmopathy. There were TCR beta CDR3 regions amplified from RNA transcripts. With the HTBI primer set, the TCR CDR3 went through a first round of RT-PCR. Via MiXCR, TCRdb re-called the multiplex PCR reads, giving one row per CDR3 protein. The sample has roughly 740,000 distinct CDR3 sequences; about a sixth are singletons. Sequenced material: blood. These receptors originate from a man between 18 and 29 years old with Graves' hyperthyroidism.

J is TRBJ2-1 and V is TRBV28, with a tentative D call TRBD2 (6 bases). Germline values: CDR1 MDHEN, CDR2 SYDVKM. This CDR3 is 15 amino acids long. The germline V and J ends were trimmed by 5 bases and 4 bases, with 15 bases remaining between them. As DNA, the CDR3 is TGTGCCAGCAGTCCCCCCTCGGGGGAGTACAATGAGCAGTTCTTC. It encodes CASSPPSGEYNEQFF.

The rearrangement joins TRBV5-4 to TRBJ2-2, with D possibly being TRBD2 (6 bases). Trimming shortened V by 0 bases and J by 5 bases, and 11 bases separated the two germline ends. The CDR3 runs 15 residues. Germline V gene data show CDR1 as SGHNT and CDR2 as YYREEE (reference sequence). The CDR3 is CASSLGGERTGELFF. In DNA form, the CDR3 reads TGTGCCAGCAGCTTGGGGGGGGAGAGGACCGGGGAGCTGTTTTTT.

V usage is TRBV7-9 and J usage is TRBJ2-5; TRBD1 is a possible D gene (6 bases). Looked up from germline, CDR1 is SEHNR and CDR2 is FQNEAQ (reference sequence). Trimming took 4 bases from V and 5 from J, leaving 14 bases between them. This CDR3 is 14 amino acids long. The CDR3 bases are TGTGCCAGCAGCTCCAGACAGGCCTGGGAGACCCAGTACTTC. Its translation is CASSSRQAWETQYF.

This clonotype has only a few counts. The rearrangement links TRBV12-3 or TRBV12-4 to TRBJ1-1; TRBD1 matches at 12 bases. The length of the CDR3 is 15 residues. V gave up 4 bases and J gave up 7 bases; unmatched junction bases: 7. The CDR3 DNA sequence: TGTGCCAGCAGTTCTGGGACAGGGGGCTCGGTTGAAGCTTTCTTT. Translation: CASSSGTGGSVEAFF.

V and J are TRBV5-1 and TRBJ2-1; TRBD2 matches at 8 bases. The CDR3 spans 17 residues. V shed 4 bases and J 0 bases; nucleotides not matched to a gene: 9. In germline, CDR1 is SGHRS, CDR2 YFSETQ. CDR3 in DNA: TGCGCCAGCAGCACCCGGGGGGGGGCGAGCTCCTACAATGAGCAGTTCTTC. This encodes CASSTRGGASSYNEQFF.

The sample holds many counts of this clonotype. The CDR3 sequence is CASSPLAASETQYF. CDR3 sequence (DNA): TGTGCCAGCAGCCCACTAGCAGCGTCAGAGACCCAGTACTTC. The chain recombines TRBV7-9 with TRBJ2-5; weak D call: TRBD2 (6 bases). Germline CDR1 reads SEHNR; CDR2 reads FQNEAQ (reference sequence). Between the trimmed V and J ends, which lost 5 bases and 4 bases, there was a span of 14 bases. The CDR3 has 14 amino acids.

This clonotype was recorded only once. The V gene is TRBV10-2, the J gene TRBJ1-1, with 12 bases fitting TRBD1. CDR3 length equals 15 residues. From germline, CDR1 is WSHSY and CDR2 SAAADI. Losses at the gene ends were 2 bases for V and 5 bases for J; bases not matched to a gene: 3. This CDR3 reads CASSEGGQGATEAFF. The CDR3 DNA reads as TGCGCCAGCAGTGAGGGGGGACAGGGGGCTACTGAAGCTTTCTTT.

The chain combines TRBV20-1 with TRBJ2-3, with 8 bases matching TRBD2. Germline V gives CDR1 DFQATT, CDR2 SNEGSKA (reference sequence). The V segment lost 4 bases and the J segment 6 bases; nucleotides outside the gene matches: 15. There are 16 residues in the CDR3. The CDR3 region is CSATGRAGGPSDTQYF. CDR3 DNA sequence: TGCAGTGCTACGGGACGCGCGGGAGGCCCCTCCGATACGCAGTATTTT.

A few counts support this clonotype. The chain carries TRBV9 and TRBJ2-1, with 10 bases that match TRBD2. J lost 7 bases, V lost 6 bases, and 7 bases had no gene match. Germline assignment: CDR1 SGDLS and CDR2 YYNGEE. This CDR3 has 14 amino acids. CDR3 DNA: TGTGCCAGCACAGGAGCGGGAGGGTTTAATGAGCAGTTCTTC. It encodes CASTGAGGFNEQFF.

Regarding this clonotype: This may stem from a read error, because a much larger clone lies one nucleotide away. This rearrangement joins TRBV12-3 or TRBV12-4 to TRBJ2-1; 7 bases match TRBD2. The CDR3 length is 13 residues. The CDR3 DNA follows: TGTGCCAGCAGATGGGGGGGGTTCAATGAGCAGTCCTTC. Translating it yields CASRWGGFNEQSF.

The J gene is TRBJ2-7, the V gene TRBV2; 8 nucleotides agree with TRBD2. V gave up 8 bases and J gave up 3 bases; unmatched junction bases: 21. The CDR3 sequence is 18 residues long. Looked up from germline, CDR1 is SNHLY and CDR2 is FYNNEI. DNA for the CDR3: TGTGCCAGCGAACGCAAGGGGGGAGGAAGCGGGAGCGTCTACGAGCAGTACTTC. Its translation: CASERKGGGSGSVYEQYF.

This clonotype was seen repeatedly, ten times or more. The chain joins TRBV7-8 to TRBJ2-1; 15 bases map to TRBD2. This CDR3 has 15 amino acids. Losses at the gene ends were 3 bases for V and 10 bases for J; bases not matched to a gene: 4. CDR1 and CDR2 from the germline V gene are SGHVS and FQNEAQ. CDR3 loop: CASSFGGTSGREQFF. CDR3 nucleotide sequence: TGTGCCAGCAGCTTTGGGGGGACTAGCGGGAGGGAGCAGTTCTTC.

This clonotype was counted only a few times. The V call is TRBV2, the J call TRBJ2-7; D possibly matches TRBD1 or TRBD2 (6 bases each). V lost 6 bases and J 4 bases, leaving 10 bases between the germline ends. This CDR3 has 12 residues. The germline gives CDR1 SNHLY, CDR2 FYNNEI. DNA of the CDR3: TGTGCCAGCAGGACTAGGGGGTACGAGCAGTACTTC. As protein: CASRTRGYEQYF.

Only a few counts were recorded for this clonotype. The genes are TRBV28 and TRBJ1-6; D unresolved. The V gene lost 8 bases and the J gene lost 1 base, with 6 bases spanning the gap. CDR3 length equals 13 residues. Per the germline V gene, CDR1 is MDHEN and CDR2 is SYDVKM. The CDR3 loop is CASLGSYNSPLHF. The CDR3 bases are TGTGCCAGCCTTGGGTCCTATAATTCACCCCTCCACTTT.

The chain links TRBV4-2 to TRBJ2-1; D is undetermined. Trimming removed 4 bases from V and 7 bases from J, with 23 bases in between. This CDR3 is 17 amino acids long. CDR1 and CDR2 from the germline V gene are LGHNA and YNFKEQ. The CDR3 sequence is CASSPFVERPVGNEQFF. The CDR3 DNA reads TGTGCCAGCAGCCCCTTTGTCGAACGGCCTGTAGGGAATGAGCAGTTCTTC.

This clonotype was observed many times. The chain recombines TRBV13 with TRBJ2-5, with D perhaps TRBD2 (5 bases). Trimming shortened V by 2 bases and J by 5 bases, and 12 bases separated the two germline ends. This CDR3 region has 14 residues. Per the germline V gene, CDR1 is PRHDT and CDR2 is FYEKMQ (reference sequence). CDR3 loop: CASSLPGSGETQYF. The CDR3 DNA reads as TGTGCCAGCAGCTTACCGGGTTCGGGGGAGACCCAGTACTTC.

This clonotype was picked up many times. The chain is built from TRBV2 and TRBJ2-3; D is unresolved. This CDR3 has 14 residues. Germline lookup yields CDR1 SNHLY and CDR2 FYNNEI. Deletions cut 8 bases from V and 0 bases from J, with 12 bases between. In DNA form, the CDR3 reads TGTGCCAGCCCGGAACGTCCAAGCACAGATACGCAGTATTTT. It is translated as CASPERPSTDTQYF.

This clonotype was seen only a few times. This rearrangement joins TRBV24-1 to TRBJ1-2; D is unresolved. Germline values: CDR1 KGHDR, CDR2 SFDVKD. The CDR3 loop spans 12 amino acids. The germline V and J ends were trimmed by 1 base and 8 bases, with 7 bases remaining between them. The CDR3 DNA is TGTGCCACCAGTGATTTAGAGTTAGGCTACACCTTC. This sequence encodes CATSDLELGYTF.

The rearrangement links TRBV11-2 to TRBJ2-1; D is unclear. The CDR3 is 11 residues long. V was shortened by 3 bases and J by 9 bases, with 6 bases between the two germline ends. The V gene's germline CDR1 is SGHAT and CDR2 FQNNGV. CDR3 region: CASSLLIEQFF. CDR3 in DNA: TGTGCCAGCAGCTTGTTGATTGAGCAGTTCTTC.

This clonotype has ten or more counts. The gene calls are TRBV2 and TRBJ2-7; tentatively, D is TRBD1 or TRBD2 (7 bases each). Germline-derived CDR1 and CDR2 are SNHLY and FYNNEI. The V end was cut by 5 bases, the J end by 2 bases, with 16 bases between. The length of the CDR3 is 15 residues. The CDR3 region has the DNA TGTGCCAGCAGTACCAGACAGGGAGGGACCTACGAGCAGTACTTC. Amino acid sequence: CASSTRQGGTYEQYF.